The clone carrying this TCR beta chain was recorded many times. Its antigen is currently unknown. The sample comes from a study of Graves' ophthalmopathy and Graves' hyperthyroidism. Findings and caveats of the study: In blood, most expanded thyroid clonotypes above 0.001 frequency were also detected.

RNA transcripts yielded amplified TCR beta CDR3 regions. First-round RT-PCR relied on HTBI primers, and a second-round multiplex PCR came next. TCRdb reprocessed the multiplex PCR reads with MiXCR, giving one entry per CDR3 protein. Of about 620,000 distinct CDR3 sequences in the sample, roughly 20% were seen once. Germline CDR1 and CDR2: MNHNS and SASEGT. This CDR3 has 15 residues. With 5 bases removed from V and 7 bases from J, the gap between germline ends came to 17 bases. The clonotype was recovered from a woman under 30 with stable Graves' hyperthyroidism. Some clones in this sample may be carry-over from other donors' samples. V usage is TRBV6-1 and J usage is TRBJ2-2, with D perhaps TRBD2 (6 bases). The material sequenced was peripheral blood. The DNA of the CDR3 is TGTGCCAGCAGTACGGGGTTTCCGGGAGTCGGGGAGCTGTTTTTT. This encodes CASSTGFPGVGELFF.